This paragraph reports one T cell receptor beta chain. These data originate in a study of T cell changes during pregnancy in multiple sclerosis. Germline V gives CDR1 SGHTA, CDR2 FQGTGA. V gave up 1 base and J gave up 0 bases, with 12 bases separating them. The CDR3 has 16 residues. Using immunoSEQ multiplex PCR, the repertoire was profiled, and TCRdb retains in-frame clones only, with some absent. In the table there are 35,000 to 55,000 clones, less than 95% of which are singletons. This material consisted of CD4+ T cells from peripheral blood mononuclear cells, taken in the third trimester of pregnancy. The V gene is TRBV7-3, the J gene TRBJ1-1; tentatively, D is TRBD1 (5 bases). The receptor comes from a female donor with multiple sclerosis, enrolled in a pregnancy study. CDR3 region: CASSLKGVNVNTEAFF. In nucleotides, the CDR3 is TGTGCCAGCAGCTTAAAAGGGGTAAATGTGAACACTGAAGCTTTCTTT.